The 29 T cell receptor beta chains reported below all come from one sample, sequenced in a study of T cells in Graves' hyperthyroidism and ophthalmopathy. Amplification of TCR beta CDR3 regions was performed using RNA transcripts as template. Initially, a first-round RT-PCR of the TCR CDR3 employed the HTBI primer set. MiXCR was run by TCRdb on the multiplex PCR reads, yielding one entry per CDR3 protein. Of over 300,000 distinct CDR3 sequences listed, approximately 15% were seen once; the top ten hold 8% to 13%. Sequenced sample: blood. The receptors shown here come from a woman in her sixties or seventies with Graves' hyperthyroidism.

This chain links TRBV6-6 with TRBJ2-5; D ambiguous. The length of the CDR3 is 16 residues. Germline CDR1 reads MNHNY; CDR2 reads SVGAGI (reference sequence). The V end was cut by 0 bases, the J end by 1 base, with 12 bases between. CDR3 sequence reads: CASSYSISPGQETQYF. The CDR3 DNA reads as TGTGCCAGCAGTTACTCGATCTCCCCAGGCCAAGAGACCCAGTACTTC.

The chain carries TRBV11-3 and TRBJ2-1; D not resolved. The V gene lost 9 bases and the J gene lost 5 bases, with 14 bases spanning the gap. Looked up from germline, CDR1 is SGHNT and CDR2 is YENEEA. The CDR3 loop spans 13 amino acids. In DNA form, the CDR3 reads TGTGCCAGTAGTATAGCTAGGAACAATGAGCAGTTCTTC. Translating it yields CASSIARNNEQFF.

V is TRBV18 and J is TRBJ1-4; possibly TRBD1 for D (6 bases). V lost 1 base and J 8 bases, leaving 11 bases between the germline ends. From germline, CDR1 is KGHSH and CDR2 LQKENI. This CDR3 region has 14 residues. In nucleotides, the CDR3 is TGTGCCAGCTCACCACGGAAGGGGGGAGAAAAACTGTTTTTT. Translation: CASSPRKGGEKLFF.

J is TRBJ2-2 and V is TRBV20-1; 7 bases are a match to TRBD1. The ends lost 5 bases at V and 0 bases at J; junction bases unmatched: 6. CDR3 length: 15 amino acids. CDR1 and CDR2 (germline): DFQATT, SNEGSKA (reference sequence). The chain's CDR3 is CSAPTGTANTGELFF. The CDR3 DNA follows: TGCAGTGCTCCAACCGGGACAGCGAACACCGGGGAGCTGTTTTTT.

This clonotype was seen repeatedly, ten times or more. J is TRBJ1-1 and V is TRBV5-5, with unresolved D. Trimming pared 5 bases from V and 3 bases from J, leaving 17 bases between. The CDR3 extends over 15 amino acids. The germline gives CDR1 SGHKS, CDR2 YYEKEE (reference sequence). Here the CDR3 reads CASSADSLWDTEAFF. The CDR3 coding sequence is TGTGCCAGCAGTGCCGATAGTCTCTGGGACACTGAAGCTTTCTTT.

This chain uses TRBV30 with TRBJ2-4; tentatively, D is TRBD1 (5 bases). Germline CDR1 is GTSNPN and CDR2 is SVGIG (reference sequence). The CDR3 consists of 13 residues. V was shortened by 0 bases and J by 8 bases, with 11 bases between the two germline ends. The DNA of the CDR3 is TGTGCCTGGAGTGTGCAGGGAATAGACATTCAGTACTTC. Amino acid sequence: CAWSVQGIDIQYF.

This clonotype showed up just once. The chain carries TRBV29-1 and TRBJ2-1; unclear D gene. This CDR3 has 11 residues. Trimming removed 2 bases at V and 9 bases at J, with 8 bases between. The germline V gene has CDR1 SQVTM and CDR2 ANQGSEA. The CDR3 sequence is CSVESFGEQFF. The CDR3 bases are TGCAGCGTTGAAAGTTTCGGTGAGCAGTTCTTC.

This clonotype was found many times. The chain is built from TRBV20-1 and TRBJ2-1, with 11 nucleotides matching TRBD2. Germline V lookup: CDR1 DFQATT, CDR2 SNEGSKA (reference sequence). Trimming at V came to 3 bases and at J to 5 bases, leaving 6 bases not matched to a gene. The CDR3 length is 15 residues. The CDR3 nucleotides read TGCAGTGCTAGGTGGAATAGCGGGAGGGACAATGAGCAGTTCTTC. Residues: CSARWNSGRDNEQFF.

This chain links TRBV12-3 or TRBV12-4 with TRBJ2-2; TRBD1 aligns across 12 bases. The ends lost 6 bases at V and 8 bases at J; junction bases unmatched: 4. The CDR3 length is 14 residues. The CDR3 is CASSGTGGRGELFF. CDR3 DNA: TGTGCCAGCAGCGGGACAGGGGGCAGGGGGGAGCTGTTTTTT.

This clonotype was detected ten times or more. The chain recombines TRBV9 with TRBJ2-3; D call uncertain. V lost 0 bases and J lost 0, with 8 bases in between. The CDR3 runs to 15 residues. CDR1 SGDLS and CDR2 YYNGEE come from the germline V gene. The CDR3: CASSVGAPSTDTQYF. The CDR3 DNA sequence: TGTGCCAGCAGCGTAGGGGCACCTAGCACAGATACGCAGTATTTT. Complete variable domain (other parts from reference TRBV9 and TRBJ2-3): DSGVTQTPKHLITATGQRVTLRCSPRSGDLSVYWYQQSLDQGLQFLIQYYNGEERAKGNILERFSAQQFPDLHSELNLSSLELGDSALYFCASSVGAPSTDTQYFGPGTRLTVL.

The table lists this clonotype with many counts. The V and J genes are TRBV6-6 and TRBJ1-6; D may be TRBD1 (5 bases). With 1 base removed from V and 5 bases from J, the gap between germline ends came to 9 bases. Per germline, CDR1 MNHNY and CDR2 SVGAGI (reference sequence). The CDR3 runs to 15 residues. This CDR3 is CASSYWGRDNSPLHF. As DNA, the CDR3 is TGTGCCAGCAGTTACTGGGGACGAGATAATTCACCCCTCCACTTT.

The sample holds a few counts of this clonotype. Here the CDR3 DNA reads TGCGCCAGCAGCTCCCGGGACCACCTAATAGGCGAGCAGTACTTC. It codes for CASSSRDHLIGEQYF. The chain recombines TRBV5-1 with TRBJ2-7, with D perhaps assigned TRBD1 or TRBD2 (5 bases each). Germline loops: CDR1 SGHRS, CDR2 YFSETQ. The CDR3 totals 15 residues. Trimming stripped 3 bases from V and 6 bases from J, with 19 bases between.

This clonotype was seen a handful of times. The chain combines TRBV19 with TRBJ2-7; 8 nucleotides agree with TRBD2. This CDR3 contains 14 residues. Germline CDR1 LNHDA, CDR2 SQIVND (reference sequence). V was pared by 5 bases and J by 5 bases, with 8 bases of the junction left unmatched. CDR3 sequence (DNA): TGTGCCAGTAGTCAGAAGCGGGAGCGGAACGAGCAGTACTTC. Its protein product is CASSQKRERNEQYF.

This clonotype has at least ten counts. The chain uses TRBV27 and TRBJ2-3; D may be TRBD1 (5 bases). Per the germline V gene, CDR1 is MNHEY and CDR2 is SMNVEV (reference sequence). V gave up 2 bases and J gave up 5 bases, with 14 bases separating them. This CDR3 has 15 residues. The CDR3 nucleotides are TGTGCCAGCAGTTTAAGAGCAATCCAGGGAGATACGCAGTATTTT. Residues: CASSLRAIQGDTQYF.

This clonotype has at least ten counts. V usage is TRBV20-1 and J usage is TRBJ2-7; D possibly corresponds to TRBD2 (6 bases). The CDR3 spans 13 residues. Germline V lookup: CDR1 DFQATT, CDR2 SNEGSKA (reference sequence). Trimming removed 3 bases at V and 5 bases at J, with 14 bases between. CDR3 in amino acids: CSARRDSRNEQYF. The CDR3 DNA reads as TGCAGTGCTAGGCGGGACTCCCGTAACGAGCAGTACTTC.

This clonotype was seen at least ten times. The V call is TRBV10-2, the J call TRBJ2-3; D not certain. This CDR3 region has 14 residues. Trimming took off 7 bases at V and 3 bases at J, with 14 bases between the two ends. The V gene's germline CDR1 is WSHSY and CDR2 SAAADI. CDR3 amino acids: CASNGESWTDTQYF. CDR3 sequence (DNA): TGCGCCAGCAATGGGGAAAGCTGGACAGATACGCAGTATTTT.

This clonotype was observed a few times. V usage is TRBV15 and J usage is TRBJ2-3, with D possibly TRBD2 on 6 matching bases. The V gene's germline CDR1 is LNHNV and CDR2 YYDKDF (reference sequence). This CDR3 is 15 amino acids long. Trimming shortened V by 0 bases and J by 3 bases, and 10 bases separated the two germline ends. The CDR3 DNA reads as TGTGCCACCAGCAGAGATCGCGGGACTACAGATACGCAGTATTTT. It yields the protein CATSRDRGTTDTQYF.

This clonotype was recorded at least ten times. The chain joins TRBV30 to TRBJ1-4; 7 bases line up with TRBD1. With V trimmed by 4 bases and J by 6 bases, 8 bases remained unmatched. This CDR3 has 14 amino acids. Germline-derived CDR1 and CDR2 are GTSNPN and SVGIG (reference sequence). This chain's CDR3 is CAWNRDSVYEKLFF. The DNA of the CDR3 is TGTGCCTGGAATAGGGACAGCGTTTATGAAAAACTGTTTTTT.

In this sample, this clonotype turned up many times. This chain joins TRBV5-1 and TRBJ1-1, with D hard to call. Deletions cut 0 bases from V and 10 bases from J, with 16 bases between. The CDR3 has 14 residues. Germline CDR1 reads SGHRS; CDR2 reads YFSETQ. CDR3 protein: CASSLGVDSRRAFF. The CDR3 nucleotides are TGCGCCAGCAGCTTGGGGGTGGATAGTAGGCGAGCTTTCTTT.

A few counts support this clonotype. This chain connects TRBV20-1 to TRBJ1-6; 12 bases map to TRBD1. The CDR3 is made up of 16 amino acids. The germline CDR1 and CDR2 sequences are DFQATT and SNEGSKA (reference sequence). V lost 1 base to trimming and J lost 7 bases; unmatched junction nucleotides: 5. The CDR3 coding sequence is TGCAGTGCTAGAGGCCTGGGACAGGGGGCGAATTCACCCCTCCACTTT. Its translation: CSARGLGQGANSPLHF.

This clonotype was picked up many times. The chain carries TRBV28 and TRBJ2-7; weak D call: TRBD2 (7 bases). This CDR3 region has 15 residues. Germline CDR1 MDHEN, CDR2 SYDVKM. With 5 bases removed from V and 1 base from J, the gap between germline ends came to 15 bases. CDR3 sequence: CASSPPGGWSYEQYF. CDR3 bases: TGTGCCAGCAGTCCCCCGGGGGGCTGGTCCTACGAGCAGTACTTC.

This clonotype was seen a few times. The junction departs from germline at one end; a sequencing error may be responsible. V is TRBV18 and J is TRBJ2-3, with 7 bases that match TRBD2. CDR1 and CDR2 from the germline V gene are KGHSH and LQKENI. The CDR3 is 13 amino acids. The DNA of the CDR3 is TGTGCCATCTCAGGGACTAACACAGATACGCAGTATTTT. Its protein product is CAISGTNTDTQYF.

The chain uses TRBV7-3 and TRBJ2-7, with a possible D match to TRBD2 (6 bases). Between the trimmed V and J ends, which lost 4 bases and 7 bases, there was a span of 14 bases. CDR1 is SGHTA and CDR2 is FQGTGA in the germline V gene. This CDR3 spans 13 amino acids. This CDR3 is CASSYGSGREQYF. The CDR3 DNA reads TGTGCCAGCAGCTACGGATCGGGGAGGGAGCAGTACTTC.

The chain couples TRBV18 to TRBJ2-1; D is unclear. This CDR3 is built from 14 residues. Trimming shortened V by 4 bases and J by 15 bases, and 22 bases separated the two germline ends. Germline V gives CDR1 KGHSH, CDR2 LQKENI. In DNA, the CDR3 is TGTGCCAGCTCACACCGAGACCGAGGAAGGGTATTGTTCTTC. It specifies CASSHRDRGRVLFF.

The chain carries TRBV5-1 and TRBJ2-7; 7 nucleotides agree with TRBD2. CDR3 length equals 15 residues. J lost 2 bases, V lost 0 bases, and 5 bases had no gene match. Germline V gene sequence: CDR1 SGHRS, CDR2 YFSETQ. The CDR3 protein is CASSLAGGGPYEQYF. The CDR3 nucleotides read TGCGCCAGCAGCTTGGCCGGCGGGGGACCCTACGAGCAGTACTTC.

This sequence joins TRBV11-3 and TRBJ2-1, with 13 bases aligning to TRBD2. Trimming cost V 4 bases and J 6 bases; bases outside gene matches: 6. Looked up from germline, CDR1 is SGHNT and CDR2 is YENEEA. The CDR3 contains 16 residues. In nucleotides, the CDR3 is TGTGCCAGCAGCTCCGGACTAGCGGGAGACCCCAATGAGCAGTTCTTC. It encodes CASSSGLAGDPNEQFF.

This clonotype was counted ten times or more. The rearrangement links TRBV10-3 to TRBJ2-1, with TRBD1 as a possible D gene (5 bases). Germline V lookup: CDR1 ENHRY, CDR2 SYGVKD. V was clipped by 11 bases and J by 2 bases, with 19 bases between them. The CDR3 length is 15 residues. CDR3 amino acids: CAAYDRSAAYNEQFF. The CDR3 DNA sequence: TGTGCCGCCTATGACAGATCCGCAGCCTACAATGAGCAGTTCTTC.

For this clonotype: The CDR3 does not end in the conserved phenylalanine or tryptophan, so this is likely a read error. V and J are TRBV20-1 and TRBJ1-1; 7 bases line up with TRBD1. The CDR3 is 14 amino acids. The V gene end was trimmed by 0 bases and the J gene end by 2 bases; junction bases not matched to a gene: 3. From germline, CDR1 is DFQATT and CDR2 SNEGSKA (reference sequence). CDR3 sequence reads: CSARDPGGNTEAFV. The CDR3 DNA is TGCAGTGCTAGAGATCCAGGGGGAAACACTGAAGCTTTCGTT.

At least ten counts were recorded for this clonotype. The chain carries TRBV20-1 and TRBJ2-7, with TRBD2 matching 7 bases. The CDR3 length is 14 residues. Germline assignment: CDR1 DFQATT and CDR2 SNEGSKA (reference sequence). J was trimmed by 1 base and V by 6 bases; bases with no gene match: 9. CDR3 loop: CSATSASSSYEQYF. CDR3 DNA sequence: TGCAGTGCCACTAGCGCTAGTTCTTCCTACGAGCAGTACTTC.